Listed here are 25 T cell receptor beta chains from one sample, sequenced in a study of OX40 agonist ivuxolimab in advanced cancers. The data were produced by immunoSEQ multiplex PCR, yet TCRdb's version contains in-frame clones alone and is incomplete. The sample holds 75,000 to 100,000 clones, about 84% seen once. The sample consisted of CD4+ or CD8+ T cells sorted from blood, taken in a trial of the OX40 agonist ivuxolimab. The source is an adult with an advanced solid tumor such as melanoma, head and neck, liver or kidney cancer.

The rearrangement links TRBV18 to TRBJ1-1; the D is unclear. V was shortened by 0 bases and J by 7 bases, with 12 bases between the two germline ends. Germline V gene sequence: CDR1 KGHSH, CDR2 LQKENI. This CDR3 is built from 14 residues. The CDR3 loop is CASSPPGGLLEAFF. In DNA form, the CDR3 reads TGTGCCAGCTCACCACCGGGAGGGCTGCTTGAAGCTTTCTTT.

The chain combines TRBV25-1 with TRBJ1-4, with D possibly TRBD1 on 5 matching bases. Trimming pared 4 bases from V and 7 bases from J, leaving 13 bases between. CDR1 and CDR2 (germline): MGHDK, SYGVNS. The CDR3 has 14 residues. The CDR3 sequence: CASSATGPTEKLFF. The CDR3 bases are TGTGCCAGCAGTGCTACAGGACCCACTGAAAAACTGTTTTTT. The whole variable domain, filled in from reference TRBV25-1 and TRBJ1-4, reads EADIYQTPRYLVIGTGKKITLECSQTMGHDKMYWYQQDPGMELHLIHYSYGVNSTEKGDLSSESTVSRIRTEHFPLTLESARPSHTSQYLCASSATGPTEKLFFGSGTQLSVL.

The sample holds one count of this clone. This chain joins TRBV9 and TRBJ2-1; 8 bases align to TRBD2. Germline V gene data show CDR1 as SGDLS and CDR2 as YYNGEE. This CDR3 has 14 residues. Losses at the gene ends were 0 bases for V and 8 bases for J; bases not matched to a gene: 4. This chain's CDR3 is CASSVGLASDEQFF. The CDR3 DNA is TGTGCCAGCAGCGTAGGACTAGCGAGCGATGAGCAGTTCTTC.

The rearrangement uses TRBV15 and TRBJ2-7, with 8 positions matching TRBD2. The CDR3 is made up of 16 amino acids. Looked up from germline, CDR1 is LNHNV and CDR2 is YYDKDF (reference sequence). The ends lost 0 bases at V and 1 base at J; junction bases unmatched: 5. CDR3 in DNA: TGTGCCACCAGCAGAGACAGCGGGAGTACTTCCTACGAGCAGTACTTC. This gives the protein CATSRDSGSTSYEQYF.

The J gene is TRBJ1-2, the V gene TRBV7-9, with 9 bases matching TRBD1. The CDR3 spans 19 residues. Unmatched junction bases numbered 22, after V lost 7 bases and J lost 4 bases. Germline lookup yields CDR1 SEHNR and CDR2 FQNEAQ (reference sequence). CDR3 in DNA: TGTGCCAGCACCAGCGTGGAAGGGGACAGGGTAACTGGTGGCTATGGCTACACCTTC. This translates into CASTSVEGDRVTGGYGYTF. Full variable domain (rest looked up from reference TRBV7-9 and TRBJ1-2): DTGVSQNPRHKITKRGQNVTFRCDPISEHNRLYWYRQTLGQGPEFLTYFQNEAQLEKSRLLSDRFSAERPKGSFSTLEIQRTEQGDSAMYLCASTSVEGDRVTGGYGYTFGSGTRLTVV.

This clone was seen just once. The chain uses TRBV2 and TRBJ2-1; no reliable D call. CDR3 length equals 15 residues. CDR1 is SNHLY, CDR2 FYNNEI, per germline. The germline V and J ends were trimmed by 3 bases and 0 bases, with 9 bases remaining between them. CDR3 loop: CASSDSLSSYNEQFF. As DNA, the CDR3 is TGTGCCAGCAGTGATTCGCTCAGCTCCTACAATGAGCAGTTCTTC.

This clone is a singleton in its sample. The chain combines TRBV27 with TRBJ1-2; the match to TRBD1 covers 9 bases. J was trimmed by 8 bases and V by 4 bases; bases with no gene match: 8. There are 14 residues in the CDR3. Per germline, CDR1 MNHEY and CDR2 SMNVEV (reference sequence). The CDR3 loop reads CASSSRQGVTGYTF. In DNA, the CDR3 is TGTGCCAGCAGTTCACGACAGGGGGTGACCGGCTACACCTTC.

V usage is TRBV19 and J usage is TRBJ1-1; tentatively, D is TRBD1 (5 bases). The CDR3 runs 13 residues. Trimming removed 5 bases from V and 1 base from J, with 8 bases in between. From germline, CDR1 is LNHDA and CDR2 SQIVND (reference sequence). CDR3: CASSEGQNTEAFF. Here the CDR3 DNA reads TGTGCCAGTAGTGAGGGGCAGAACACTGAAGCTTTCTTT.

V usage is TRBV6-1 and J usage is TRBJ2-1; tentative D call: TRBD2 (6 bases). Trimming removed 1 base at V and 2 bases at J, with 15 bases between. The CDR3 runs to 17 residues. Germline CDR1 is MNHNS and CDR2 is SASEGT. The DNA for the CDR3 is TGTGCCAGCAGTGAAGACTACGGAGGGACTGCCTACAATGAGCAGTTCTTC. It yields the protein CASSEDYGGTAYNEQFF.

Here the CDR3 reads CASSHRTSAHEQYF. The CDR3 bases are TGTGCCAGCAGCCACCGCACTAGCGCCCACGAGCAGTACTTC. The genes are TRBV7-9 and TRBJ2-7; 7 bases agree with TRBD2. The CDR3 totals 14 residues. CDR1 and CDR2 from the germline V gene are SEHNR and FQNEAQ (reference sequence). The V and J ends lost 5 bases and 5 bases, in that order; junction bases with no gene match: 9.

This clone was seen a handful of times. The CDR3 region is CASSLVAGGSPLHF. The CDR3 nucleotides are TGTGCCAGCAGCTTAGTCGCAGGAGGTTCACCCCTCCACTTT. This chain joins TRBV11-2 and TRBJ1-6; unclear D gene. CDR1 is SGHAT and CDR2 is FQNNGV in the germline V gene. V was clipped by 1 base and J by 9 bases, with 10 bases between them. This CDR3 is built from 14 residues.

This chain joins TRBV11-3 and TRBJ2-4; no clear D. The V end lost 5 bases, the J end lost 0 bases, and 8 bases lay between the germline ends. CDR1 SGHNT and CDR2 YENEEA come from the germline V gene. This CDR3 has 14 amino acids. CDR3 DNA sequence: TGTGCCAGCAGCCATCGTCTAGCCAAAAACATTCAGTACTTC. Residues: CASSHRLAKNIQYF.

J is TRBJ2-7 and V is TRBV18; D is unclear. Deletions cut 6 bases from V and 0 bases from J, with 15 bases between. The germline CDR1 and CDR2 sequences are KGHSH and LQKENI. The CDR3 runs to 15 residues. The CDR3 coding sequence is TGTGCCAGCTCCCAACTGTTGAAAAGCTCCTACGAGCAGTACTTC. This encodes CASSQLLKSSYEQYF.

This chain links TRBV6-5 with TRBJ2-1; D ambiguous. V lost 0 bases and J 5 bases, leaving 5 bases between the germline ends. The CDR3 length is 13 residues. The germline V gene has CDR1 MNHEY and CDR2 SVGAGI. CDR3 region: CASSYSRDNEQFF. In DNA, the CDR3 is TGTGCCAGCAGTTACTCAAGGGACAATGAGCAGTTCTTC.

The rearrangement joins TRBV25-1 to TRBJ2-4; TRBD1 matches at 10 bases. With 5 bases clipped from V and 8 bases from J, the junction kept 9 bases outside the gene matches. The CDR3 contains 15 residues. Germline CDR1 reads MGHDK; CDR2 reads SYGVNS. In nucleotides, the CDR3 is TGTGCCAGCAGTACCACAGGGACAGGGGAGGACATTCAGTACTTC. It yields the protein CASSTTGTGEDIQYF.

This clone was seen a few times. The rearrangement uses TRBV6-5 and TRBJ1-5, with 7 positions matching TRBD1. The CDR3 runs 13 residues. Germline V CDR1 and CDR2: MNHEY, SVGAGI. V was clipped by 5 bases and J by 2 bases; unmatched bases: 0. CDR3 residues: CASSTGGNQPQHF. DNA of the CDR3: TGTGCCAGCAGTACAGGGGGCAATCAGCCCCAGCATTTT.

The chain carries TRBV28 and TRBJ1-4; D unclear. Germline lookup yields CDR1 MDHEN and CDR2 SYDVKM. CDR3 length: 12 amino acids. Trimming removed 8 bases from V and 2 bases from J, with 6 bases in between. CDR3 bases: TGTGCCAGCGAGAGGACTAATGAAAAACTGTTTTTT. Its translation: CASERTNEKLFF.

The rearrangement uses TRBV29-1 and TRBJ1-2; tentatively, D is TRBD1 (5 bases). Trimming removed 7 bases from V and 8 bases from J, with 17 bases in between. The CDR3 runs to 12 residues. CDR1 is SQVTM, CDR2 ANQGSEA, per germline. The DNA for the CDR3 is TGCAGCGGCGACGGCAGGGAAGGAGGCTACACCTTC. This codes for CSGDGREGGYTF.

The chain couples TRBV5-4 to TRBJ2-5; TRBD2 might be the D (7 bases). Near its end, the DNA agrees better with TRBJ2-7, so the J call may be wrong. The length of the CDR3 is 15 residues. Germline V gives CDR1 SGHNT, CDR2 YYREEE (reference sequence). CDR3 protein: CASSVKGGPAGEQYF. DNA for the CDR3: TGTGCCAGCAGCGTGAAGGGGGGGCCTGCCGGCGAGCAGTACTTC.

The chain combines TRBV7-9 with TRBJ1-2; unclear D gene. The CDR3 runs 13 residues. V was pared by 5 bases and J by 4 bases, with 11 bases between. Germline loops: CDR1 SEHNR, CDR2 FQNEAQ (reference sequence). The CDR3 region is CASSQDGFYGYTF. In nucleotides, the CDR3 is TGTGCCAGCAGCCAGGATGGGTTCTATGGCTACACCTTC.

The table lists this clone with a few counts. V is TRBV7-7 and J is TRBJ1-1; D ambiguous. The germline CDR1 and CDR2 sequences are SSHAT and FNYEAQ (reference sequence). Between the trimmed V and J ends, which lost 5 bases and 5 bases, there was a span of 12 bases. The CDR3 runs 13 residues. In nucleotides, the CDR3 is TGTGCCAGCAGCCCGATAGGCGGGACTGAAGCTTTCTTT. Amino acids: CASSPIGGTEAFF. The variable domain in full, completed from reference TRBV7-7 and TRBJ1-1, reads GAGVSQSPRYKVTKRGQDVTLRCDPISSHATLYWYQQALGQGPEFLTYFNYEAQPDKSGLPSDRFSAERPEGSISTLTIQRTEQRDSAMYRCASSPIGGTEAFFGQGTRLTVV.

This clone ranks as medium-sized (0.01 to 0.1%). The chain has TRBV7-9 and TRBJ2-5; D is unresolved. V was pared by 4 bases and J by 2 bases, with 8 bases between. The CDR3 runs to 13 residues. CDR1 and CDR2 from the germline V gene are SEHNR and FQNEAQ (reference sequence). This chain's CDR3 is CASSSQPQETQYF. The CDR3 DNA is TGTGCCAGCAGCTCTCAACCACAAGAGACCCAGTACTTC.

The chain carries TRBV29-1 and TRBJ2-7; D unclear. V gave up 0 bases and J gave up 2 bases, with 14 bases separating them. CDR3 size: 15 residues. CDR1 is SQVTM, CDR2 ANQGSEA, per germline. The CDR3: CSVEEPDGFTYEQYF. The CDR3 coding sequence is TGCAGCGTTGAAGAACCCGACGGTTTTACCTACGAGCAGTACTTC.

The CDR3 coding sequence is TGCGCCAGCAGCCGGGTAGCGGGGGGGCCGGATAATGAGCAGTTCTTC. Translated: CASSRVAGGPDNEQFF. The V call is TRBV4-1, the J call TRBJ2-1; TRBD2 matches at 11 bases. CDR1 and CDR2 (germline): MGHRA, YSYEKL. The CDR3 has 16 amino acids. With 4 bases clipped from V and 7 bases from J, the junction kept 9 bases outside the gene matches.

This chain joins TRBV2 and TRBJ2-2; the D is unclear. V was cut by 6 bases and J by 0 bases, with 11 bases left in between. This CDR3 has 15 amino acids. The germline gives CDR1 SNHLY, CDR2 FYNNEI. The CDR3 nucleotides are TGTGCCAGCAGAGAGACCAGTGCGAACACCGGGGAGCTGTTTTTT. Translation gives CASRETSANTGELFF. The full variable domain, completed using reference TRBV2 and TRBJ2-2, is EPEVTQTPSHQVTQMGQEVILRCVPISNHLYFYWYRQILGQKVEFLVSFYNNEISEKSEIFDDQFSVERPDGSNFTLKIRSTKLEDSAMYFCASRETSANTGELFFGEGSRLTVL.